This TCR beta chain was profiled in a study of OX40 agonist ivuxolimab in advanced cancers. Autoimmune disease history or systemic immunosuppression excluded patients. Produced via immunoSEQ multiplex PCR; TCRdb's table is partial and in-frame only. The sample includes roughly 80,000 clones, over 80% of them seen just once. Here the sequenced sample was CD4+ or CD8+ T cells sorted from blood, taken in a trial of the OX40 agonist ivuxolimab. This receptor was taken from an adult with an advanced solid tumor such as melanoma, head and neck, liver or kidney cancer.

For the CDR3, the DNA is TGTGCCAGCAGCCAAGTATTAACGAGCAATCAGCCCCAGCATTTT. Its translation: CASSQVLTSNQPQHF. The J gene is TRBJ1-5, the V gene TRBV4-2; D remains unclear. CDR3 length: 15 residues. Germline CDR1 LGHNA, CDR2 YNFKEQ. Trimming removed 1 base at V and 1 base at J, with 8 bases between.